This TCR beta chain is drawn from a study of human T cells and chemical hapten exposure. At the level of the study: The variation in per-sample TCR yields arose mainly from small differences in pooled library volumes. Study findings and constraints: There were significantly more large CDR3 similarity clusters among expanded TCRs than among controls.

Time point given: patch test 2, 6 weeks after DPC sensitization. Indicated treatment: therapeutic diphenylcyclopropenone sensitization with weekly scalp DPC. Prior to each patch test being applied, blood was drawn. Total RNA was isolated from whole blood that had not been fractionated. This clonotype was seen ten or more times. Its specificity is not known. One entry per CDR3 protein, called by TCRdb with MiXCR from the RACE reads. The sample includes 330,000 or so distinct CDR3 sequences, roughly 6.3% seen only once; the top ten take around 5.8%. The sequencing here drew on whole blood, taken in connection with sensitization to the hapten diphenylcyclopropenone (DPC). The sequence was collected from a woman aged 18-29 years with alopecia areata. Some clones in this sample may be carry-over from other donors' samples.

CDR3 protein: CSVGGQEREKLFF. The DNA for the CDR3 is TGCAGCGTTGGGGGACAGGAGAGGGAAAAACTGTTTTTT. The rearrangement uses TRBV29-1 and TRBJ1-4, with 8 bases that match TRBD1. With 4 bases clipped from V and 8 bases from J, the junction kept 6 bases outside the gene matches. Germline V lookup: CDR1 SQVTM, CDR2 ANQGSEA. The CDR3 runs to 13 residues.